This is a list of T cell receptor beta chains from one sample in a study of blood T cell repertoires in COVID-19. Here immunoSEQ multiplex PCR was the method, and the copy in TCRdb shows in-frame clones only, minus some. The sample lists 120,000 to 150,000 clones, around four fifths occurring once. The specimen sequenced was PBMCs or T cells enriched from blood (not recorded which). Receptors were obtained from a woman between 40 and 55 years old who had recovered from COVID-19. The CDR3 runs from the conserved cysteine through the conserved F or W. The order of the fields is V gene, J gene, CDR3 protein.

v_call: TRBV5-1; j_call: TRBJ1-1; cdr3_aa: CASSLALRGNTEAFF
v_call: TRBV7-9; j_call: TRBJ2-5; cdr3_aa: CASRLNTETQYF
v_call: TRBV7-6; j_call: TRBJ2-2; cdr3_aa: CASSLSGTRTGELFF
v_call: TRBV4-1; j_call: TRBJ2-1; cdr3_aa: CASSQGLALDNEQFF
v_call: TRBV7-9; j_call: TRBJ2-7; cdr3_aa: CASSQTGPSSYEQYF
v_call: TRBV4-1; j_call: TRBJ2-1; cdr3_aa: CASSQGGYEQFF
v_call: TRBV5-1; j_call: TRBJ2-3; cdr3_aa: CASSLGQGSTDTQYF
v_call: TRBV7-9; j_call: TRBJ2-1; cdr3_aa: CASRLPGLANEQFF
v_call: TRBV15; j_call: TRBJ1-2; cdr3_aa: CATSTRDRAIYGYTF
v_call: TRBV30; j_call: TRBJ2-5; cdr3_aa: CAWTTGTGIETQYF
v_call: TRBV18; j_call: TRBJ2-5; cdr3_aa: CASSPYPGGTGGLETQYF
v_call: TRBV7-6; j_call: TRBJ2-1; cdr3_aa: CASSSPGTDYNEQFF
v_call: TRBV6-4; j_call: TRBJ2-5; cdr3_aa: CASSDGTSGLYQETQYF
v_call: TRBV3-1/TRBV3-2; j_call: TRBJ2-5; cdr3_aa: CASSQAPGQWEETQYF
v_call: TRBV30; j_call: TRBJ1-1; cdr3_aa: CAWTSYRGNTEAFF
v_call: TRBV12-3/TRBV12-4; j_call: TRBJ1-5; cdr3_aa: CASSFPGQPQHF
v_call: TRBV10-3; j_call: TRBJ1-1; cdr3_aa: CAISGGGEAFF